Presented here are 2 T cell receptor beta chains from one specimen sequenced in a study of blood T cell repertoires in COVID-19. Produced via immunoSEQ multiplex PCR; TCRdb's table is partial and in-frame only. The profile covers 85,000 to 130,000 clones, with around 85% appearing a single time and 2% to 3% taken by the ten largest. Sequencing was done on a sample of PBMCs or T cells enriched from blood (not recorded which). These TCRs come from a woman aged 45-60 years who had recovered from COVID-19.

V and J are TRBV5-1 and TRBJ1-1, with D uncertain. Trimming pared 3 bases from V and 2 bases from J, leaving 11 bases between. The CDR3 is 14 residues long. The germline gives CDR1 SGHRS, CDR2 YFSETQ. CDR3 DNA sequence: TGCGCCAGCAGCTCGAGGGCGCCAAACACTGAAGCTTTCTTT. It translates to CASSSRAPNTEAFF. Filled out from reference TRBV5-1 and TRBJ1-1, the complete variable domain reads KAGVTQTPRYLIKTRGQQVTLSCSPISGHRSVSWYQQTPGQGLQFLFEYFSETQRNKGNFPGRFSGRQFSNSRSEMNVSTLELGDSALYLCASSSRAPNTEAFFGQGTRLTVV.

In this sample, this clone turned up once. This chain connects TRBV19 to TRBJ1-4; no clear D. This CDR3 is 13 amino acids long. Trimming shortened V by 2 bases and J by 5 bases, and 6 bases separated the two germline ends. CDR1 and CDR2 (germline): LNHDA, SQIVND (reference sequence). Here the CDR3 reads CASSIHRNEKLFF. The CDR3 nucleotides read TGTGCCAGTAGTATACACCGGAATGAAAAACTGTTTTTT.